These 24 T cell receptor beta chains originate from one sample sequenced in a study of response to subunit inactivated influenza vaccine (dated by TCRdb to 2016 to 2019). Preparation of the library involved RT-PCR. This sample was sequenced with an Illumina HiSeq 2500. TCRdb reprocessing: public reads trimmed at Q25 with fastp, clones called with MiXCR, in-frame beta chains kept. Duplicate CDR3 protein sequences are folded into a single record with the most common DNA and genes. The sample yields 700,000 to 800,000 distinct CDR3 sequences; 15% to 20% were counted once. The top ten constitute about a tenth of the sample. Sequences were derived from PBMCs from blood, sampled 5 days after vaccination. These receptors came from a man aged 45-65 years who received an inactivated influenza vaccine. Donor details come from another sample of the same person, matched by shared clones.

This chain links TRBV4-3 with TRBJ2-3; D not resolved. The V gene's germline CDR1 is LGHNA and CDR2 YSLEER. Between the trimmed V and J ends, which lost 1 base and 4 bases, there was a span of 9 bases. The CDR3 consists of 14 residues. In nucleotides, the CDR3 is TGCGCCAGCAGCCAAGCATGGCAAGCAGATACGCAGTATTTT. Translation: CASSQAWQADTQYF.

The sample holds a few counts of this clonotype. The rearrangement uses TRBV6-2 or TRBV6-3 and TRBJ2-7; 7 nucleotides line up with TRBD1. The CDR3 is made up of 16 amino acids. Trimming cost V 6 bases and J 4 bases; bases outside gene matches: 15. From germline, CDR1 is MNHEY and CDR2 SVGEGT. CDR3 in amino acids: CASSLRKDRLGYEQYF. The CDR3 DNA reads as TGTGCCAGCAGCCTACGGAAGGACAGGCTTGGGTACGAGCAGTACTTC.

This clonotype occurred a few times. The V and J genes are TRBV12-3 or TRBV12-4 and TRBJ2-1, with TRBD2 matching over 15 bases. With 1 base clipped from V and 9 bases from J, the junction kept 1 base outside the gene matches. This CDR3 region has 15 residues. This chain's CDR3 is CASSLGTSGGVEQFF. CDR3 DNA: TGTGCCAGCAGTTTAGGGACTAGCGGGGGGGTTGAGCAGTTCTTC.

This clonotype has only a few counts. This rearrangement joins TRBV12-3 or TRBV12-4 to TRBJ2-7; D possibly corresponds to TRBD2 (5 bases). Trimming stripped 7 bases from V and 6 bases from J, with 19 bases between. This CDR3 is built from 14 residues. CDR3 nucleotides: TGTGCCAGCACCCTTAGTGGAGGACGACCCGAGCAGTACTTC. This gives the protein CASTLSGGRPEQYF.

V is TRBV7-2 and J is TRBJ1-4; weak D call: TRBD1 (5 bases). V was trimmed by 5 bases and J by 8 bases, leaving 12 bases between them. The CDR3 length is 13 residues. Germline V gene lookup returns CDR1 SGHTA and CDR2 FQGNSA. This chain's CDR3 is CASSTRTQEKLFF. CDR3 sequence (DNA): TGTGCCAGCAGCACCCGGACACAAGAAAAACTGTTTTTT.

The CDR3 DNA follows: TGTGCCAGCAGCTTAGGGGACAGACTAGCCAAAAACATTCAGTACTTC. Its translation is CASSLGDRLAKNIQYF. The gene calls are TRBV11-1 and TRBJ2-4; 7 bases fit TRBD1. Germline V gene sequence: CDR1 SGHAT, CDR2 FQDESV (reference sequence). The ends lost 1 base at V and 0 bases at J; junction bases unmatched: 3. This CDR3 is 16 amino acids long.

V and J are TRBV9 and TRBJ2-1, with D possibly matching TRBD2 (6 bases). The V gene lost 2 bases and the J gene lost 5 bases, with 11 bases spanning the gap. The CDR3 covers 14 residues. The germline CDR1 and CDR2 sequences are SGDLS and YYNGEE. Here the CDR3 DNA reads TGTGCCAGCAGCGTTGGCGGGGTGAACAATGAGCAGTTCTTC. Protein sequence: CASSVGGVNNEQFF.

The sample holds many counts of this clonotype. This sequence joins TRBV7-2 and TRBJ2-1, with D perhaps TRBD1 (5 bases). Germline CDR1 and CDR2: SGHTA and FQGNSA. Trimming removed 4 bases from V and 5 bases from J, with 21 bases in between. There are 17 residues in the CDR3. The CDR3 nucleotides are TGTGCCAGCAGCTCCGCCGCATGGTACAGGACCAACAATGAGCAGTTCTTC. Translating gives CASSSAAWYRTNNEQFF.

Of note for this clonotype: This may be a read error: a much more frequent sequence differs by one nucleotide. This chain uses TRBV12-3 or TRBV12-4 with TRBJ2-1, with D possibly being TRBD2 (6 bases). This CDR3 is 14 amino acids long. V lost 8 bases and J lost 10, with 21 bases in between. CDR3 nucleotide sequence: TGTGCCAGCCGTCTGGGGAGGCAGCTCAAGGAGCAGTTCTTC. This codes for CASRLGRQLKEQFF.

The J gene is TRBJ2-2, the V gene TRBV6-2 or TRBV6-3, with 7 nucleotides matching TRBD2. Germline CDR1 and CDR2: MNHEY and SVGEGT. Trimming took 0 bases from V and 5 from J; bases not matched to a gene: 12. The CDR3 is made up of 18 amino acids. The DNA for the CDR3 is TGTGCCAGCAGTTACTCGATTACAGGCCTCGGGAGGACCGGGGAGCTGTTTTTT. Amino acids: CASSYSITGLGRTGELFF.

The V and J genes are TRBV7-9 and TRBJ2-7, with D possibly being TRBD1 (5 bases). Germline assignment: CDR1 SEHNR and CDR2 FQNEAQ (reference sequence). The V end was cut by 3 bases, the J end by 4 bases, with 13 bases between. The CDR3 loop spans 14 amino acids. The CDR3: CASSFAQAAYEQYF. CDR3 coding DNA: TGTGCCAGCAGCTTTGCACAGGCGGCTTACGAGCAGTACTTC. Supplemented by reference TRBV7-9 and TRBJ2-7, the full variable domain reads DTGVSQNPRHKITKRGQNVTFRCDPISEHNRLYWYRQTLGQGPEFLTYFQNEAQLEKSRLLSDRFSAERPKGSFSTLEIQRTEQGDSAMYLCASSFAQAAYEQYFGPGTRLTVT.

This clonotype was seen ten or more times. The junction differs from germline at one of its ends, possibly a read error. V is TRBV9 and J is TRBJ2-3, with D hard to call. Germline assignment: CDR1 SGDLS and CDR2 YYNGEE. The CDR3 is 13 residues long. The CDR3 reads CASSVERTDTQYF. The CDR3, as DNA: TGCGCCAGCAGCGTGGAGAGAACAGATACGCAGTATTTT.

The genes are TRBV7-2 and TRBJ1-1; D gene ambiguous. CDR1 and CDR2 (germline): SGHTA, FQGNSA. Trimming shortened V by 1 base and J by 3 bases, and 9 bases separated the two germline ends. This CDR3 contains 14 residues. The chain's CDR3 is CASSLENRDTEAFF. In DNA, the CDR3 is TGTGCCAGCAGCTTAGAGAATAGGGACACTGAAGCTTTCTTT.

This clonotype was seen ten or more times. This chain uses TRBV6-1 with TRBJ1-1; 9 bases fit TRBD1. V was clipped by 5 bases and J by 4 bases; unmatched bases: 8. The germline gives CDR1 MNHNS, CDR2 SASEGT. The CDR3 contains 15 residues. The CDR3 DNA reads TGTGCCAGCAGTACCAAGACAGGGGGGGGCACTGAAGCTTTCTTT. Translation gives CASSTKTGGGTEAFF.

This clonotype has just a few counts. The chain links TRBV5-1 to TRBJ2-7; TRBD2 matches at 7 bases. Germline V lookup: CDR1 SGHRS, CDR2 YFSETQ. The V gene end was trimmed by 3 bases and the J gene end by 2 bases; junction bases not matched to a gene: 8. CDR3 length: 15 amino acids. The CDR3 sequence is CASSSGGRRTYEQYF. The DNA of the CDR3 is TGCGCCAGCAGCTCCGGCGGGAGAAGGACCTACGAGCAGTACTTC.

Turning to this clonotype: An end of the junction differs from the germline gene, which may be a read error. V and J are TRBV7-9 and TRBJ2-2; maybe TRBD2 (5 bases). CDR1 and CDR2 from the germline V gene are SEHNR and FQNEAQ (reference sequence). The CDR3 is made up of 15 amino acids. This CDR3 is CASSLPQSNTGELIF. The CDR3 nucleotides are TGTGCCAGCAGCCTCCCGCAGTCGAACACCGGGGAGCTGATTTTT.

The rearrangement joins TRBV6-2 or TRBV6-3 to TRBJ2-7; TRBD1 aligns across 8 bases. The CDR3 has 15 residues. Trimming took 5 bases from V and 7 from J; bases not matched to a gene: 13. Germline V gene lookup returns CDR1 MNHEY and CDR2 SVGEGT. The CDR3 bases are TGTGCCAGCAGTGCGCCGGGACAGGCCTTCTGGGAGCAGTACTTC. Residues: CASSAPGQAFWEQYF.

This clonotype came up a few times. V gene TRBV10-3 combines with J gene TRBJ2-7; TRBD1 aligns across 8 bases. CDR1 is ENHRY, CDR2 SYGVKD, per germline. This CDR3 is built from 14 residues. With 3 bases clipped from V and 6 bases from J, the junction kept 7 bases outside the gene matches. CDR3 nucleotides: TGTGCCATCAGTGACCTAAAGACAGGGGTCGAGCAGTACTTC. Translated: CAISDLKTGVEQYF.

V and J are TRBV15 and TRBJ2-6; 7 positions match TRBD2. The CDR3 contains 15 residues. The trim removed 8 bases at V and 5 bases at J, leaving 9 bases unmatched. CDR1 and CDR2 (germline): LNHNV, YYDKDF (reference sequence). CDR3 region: CATRGGRARANVLTF. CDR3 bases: TGTGCCACCCGCGGGGGAAGGGCTCGGGCCAACGTCCTGACTTTC.

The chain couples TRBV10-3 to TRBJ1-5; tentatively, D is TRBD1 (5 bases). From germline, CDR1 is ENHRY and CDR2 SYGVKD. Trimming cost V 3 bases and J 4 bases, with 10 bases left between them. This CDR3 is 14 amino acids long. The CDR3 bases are TGTGCCATCAGTGAAGTGGACACGAATCAGCCCCAGCATTTT. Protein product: CAISEVDTNQPQHF.

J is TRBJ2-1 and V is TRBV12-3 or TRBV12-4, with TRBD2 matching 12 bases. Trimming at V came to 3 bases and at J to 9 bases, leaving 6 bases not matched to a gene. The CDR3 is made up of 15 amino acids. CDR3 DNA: TGTGCCAGCAGTTTCCTTCTAGCGGGGGGGCGTGAGCAGTTCTTC. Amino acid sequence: CASSFLLAGGREQFF.

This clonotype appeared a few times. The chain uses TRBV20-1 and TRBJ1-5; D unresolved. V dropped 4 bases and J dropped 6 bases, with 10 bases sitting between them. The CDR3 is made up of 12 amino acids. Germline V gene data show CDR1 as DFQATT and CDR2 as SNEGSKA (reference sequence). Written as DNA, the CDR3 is TGCAGTGCTAAGCTAGGGATTCAGCCCCAGCATTTT. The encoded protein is CSAKLGIQPQHF.

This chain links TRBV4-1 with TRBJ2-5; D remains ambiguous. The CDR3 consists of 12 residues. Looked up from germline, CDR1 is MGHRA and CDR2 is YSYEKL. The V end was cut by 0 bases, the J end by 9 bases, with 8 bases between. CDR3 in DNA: TGCGCCAGCAGCCAAGATGAGTTGTCCCAGTACTTC. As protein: CASSQDELSQYF.

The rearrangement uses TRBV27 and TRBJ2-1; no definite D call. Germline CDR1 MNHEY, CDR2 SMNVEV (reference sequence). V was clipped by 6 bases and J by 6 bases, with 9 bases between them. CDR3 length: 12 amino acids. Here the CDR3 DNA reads TGTGCCAGCAGCCACCCCTTCAATGAGCAGTTCTTC. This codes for CASSHPFNEQFF.